This TCR beta chain was captured in a study of T cells in localized non-small cell lung cancer. Study conclusions and caveats: The tumor had only one region sequenced, so heterogeneity remains possible. Those with higher blood T cell density had longer overall survival. It was uninvolved adjacent lung that showed the highest T cell clonality, exceeding tumor. Out of the top 100 tumor clones, a median 57 were seen in adjacent lung.

With respect to this clone: What it recognizes is unknown.

V lost 5 bases and J 2 bases, leaving 12 bases between the germline ends. CDR1 and CDR2 from the germline V gene are SEHNR and FQNEAQ (reference sequence). The CDR3 runs to 15 residues. TCRdb's table, derived via immunoSEQ multiplex PCR, lists solely in-frame clones and lacks some. The table shows about 34,000 clones, with almost 90% occurring only once. This sequence joins TRBV7-9 and TRBJ2-2; possible D gene TRBD2, 7 bases. The material was peripheral blood, obtained before any cancer treatment. The source is a woman between 35 and 70 years old with stage I lung adenocarcinoma. In DNA, the CDR3 is TGTGCCAGCAGCGGAGGGGGGGTAAACACCGGGGAGCTGTTTTTT. This sequence encodes CASSGGGVNTGELFF.